This T cell receptor beta chain was retrieved from a study of control samples from healthy donors and cancer patients. The CDR3 extends over 16 amino acids. With 7 bases clipped from V and 3 bases from J, the junction kept 9 bases outside the gene matches. Germline loops: CDR1 MNHEY, CDR2 SMNVEV (reference sequence). The protocol was immunoSEQ multiplex PCR, while the TCRdb copy is restricted to in-frame clones and leaves out a portion. Altogether just over 150,000 clones are present, about 90% being singletons, with the ten largest covering around 12%. This TCR derives from a man under 40 in good health. The genes are TRBV27 and TRBJ2-3; 11 positions match TRBD2. Material for sequencing was blood. The CDR3 spells CASISDRTSGTDTQYF. In nucleotides, the CDR3 is TGTGCCAGCATAAGCGATCGGACTAGCGGGACAGATACGCAGTATTTT.